Presented here are 8 T cell receptor beta chains from one specimen sequenced in a study of blood T cell repertoires in COVID-19. The assay was immunoSEQ multiplex PCR, and TCRdb's table has in-frame clones only and misses some. The sample includes some 350,000 clones, approximately 92% of them seen just once. Sequencing input: PBMCs or T cells enriched from blood (not recorded which). The receptor source for this set is a man younger than 35 who had recovered from COVID-19.

V and J are TRBV5-4 and TRBJ2-3, with 10 bases fitting TRBD2. Looked up from germline, CDR1 is SGHNT and CDR2 is YYREEE (reference sequence). V lost 0 bases, J lost 0 bases, and 4 bases stayed unmatched. The length of the CDR3 is 17 residues. The CDR3 loop reads CASSLAKTSGSTDTQYF. In DNA form, the CDR3 reads TGTGCCAGCAGCTTGGCCAAGACTAGCGGGAGCACAGATACGCAGTATTTT.

The CDR3 nucleotides read TGTGCCAGCCTCACACCCTCTAATGAAAAACTGTTTTTT. Amino acids: CASLTPSNEKLFF. The V call is TRBV28, the J call TRBJ1-4; D not resolved. Germline V CDR1 and CDR2: MDHEN, SYDVKM. The CDR3 has 13 amino acids. V was clipped by 8 bases and J by 3 bases, with 10 bases between them. The complete variable domain, with remaining parts taken from reference TRBV28 and TRBJ1-4, reads DVKVTQSSRYLVKRTGEKVFLECVQDMDHENMFWYRQDPGLGLRLIYFSYDVKMKEKGDIPEGYSVSREKKERFSLILESASTNQTSMYLCASLTPSNEKLFFGSGTQLSVL.

The chain employs TRBV11-2 and TRBJ1-5; D perhaps matches TRBD1 (5 bases). The V gene lost 0 bases and the J gene lost 9 bases, with 15 bases spanning the gap. The CDR3 loop spans 15 amino acids. Germline V gene lookup returns CDR1 SGHAT and CDR2 FQNNGV. CDR3 DNA: TGTGCCAGCAGCTTAGATCCGGGGGACCCAAGGCCCCAGCATTTT. It encodes CASSLDPGDPRPQHF.

The chain links TRBV13 to TRBJ2-1; 9 positions match TRBD1. Trimming removed 7 bases from V and 12 bases from J; junction bases left unmatched: 7. This CDR3 has 12 amino acids. In germline, CDR1 is PRHDT, CDR2 FYEKMQ (reference sequence). The CDR3 sequence is CASNEGQGLQFF. The CDR3 DNA reads as TGTGCCAGCAACGAGGGACAGGGACTGCAGTTCTTC.

V is TRBV5-6 and J is TRBJ1-4, with D maybe TRBD1 (5 bases). CDR1 SGHDT and CDR2 YYEEEE come from the germline V gene. The CDR3 totals 15 residues. Trimming left V 3 bases short and J 0 bases short, with 9 bases between. The CDR3 nucleotides read TGTGCCAGCAGCTCCGGGGGGGCAACTAATGAAAAACTGTTTTTT. Its translation: CASSSGGATNEKLFF.

The chain joins TRBV7-8 to TRBJ2-5, with TRBD2 identical over 7 bases. The CDR3 extends over 16 amino acids. Germline V gives CDR1 SGHVS, CDR2 FQNEAQ. J gave up 5 bases and V 5 bases, and 14 bases lay outside the gene matches. CDR3 in DNA: TGTGCCAGCAGCCCCAGACCCGCGGGGGATCAGGAGACCCAGTACTTC. Its protein product is CASSPRPAGDQETQYF.

This clone has only one observation. The chain couples TRBV5-1 to TRBJ2-7; 8 bases match TRBD1. The CDR3 loop spans 16 amino acids. V dropped 4 bases and J dropped 4; count of bases not matched to a gene: 13. CDR1 SGHRS and CDR2 YFSETQ come from the germline V gene. The CDR3 sequence: CASSRDRQGKTYEQYF. In DNA, the CDR3 is TGCGCCAGCAGCCGAGATCGACAGGGGAAGACTTACGAGCAGTACTTC.

The chain uses TRBV3-1 (or the pseudogene TRBV3-2) and TRBJ1-5, with TRBD1 matching over 7 bases. The V segment lost 3 bases and the J segment 3 bases; nucleotides outside the gene matches: 2. CDR1 is LGHDT, CDR2 YNNKEL, per germline (reference sequence). The CDR3 runs 14 residues. The CDR3 loop is CASSQGQFNQPQHF. CDR3 DNA sequence: TGTGCCAGCAGCCAGGGACAGTTCAATCAGCCCCAGCATTTT.